Given below is one T cell receptor (beta chain) in context. What it binds is unknown. V was pared by 3 bases and J by 2 bases, with 7 bases of the junction left unmatched. This CDR3 spans 16 amino acids. Germline values: CDR1 LNHDA, CDR2 SQIVND (reference sequence). These data come from a study of T cell responses to AZD1222 COVID-19 vaccine. Study-wide points: Spike-specific TCR breadth and depth grew following two AZD1222 doses. Donors, mostly white British, included more females; clonal diversity was possibly underestimated.

This table comes from immunoSEQ multiplex PCR, and its TCRdb copy is limited to in-frame clones, with some not included. The data contain some 130,000 clones, about nine tenths of them singletons. The J gene is TRBJ2-1, the V gene TRBV19; 7 positions match TRBD2. The starting material was peripheral blood, obtained on day 0 of AZD1222 vaccination. This TCR derives from an adult in good health. In DNA form, the CDR3 reads TGTGCCAGTAGTATGGGACTACTCTCAACCTACAATGAGCAGTTCTTC. As protein: CASSMGLLSTYNEQFF.